The 14 T cell receptor beta chains below come from one sample, sequenced in a study of cytomegalovirus exposure and HLA in healthy donors. The PCR made use of 60 Vbeta and 13 Jbeta primers. The table came from immunoSEQ multiplex PCR; TCRdb's copy has only in-frame clones and leaves some out. The data show under 150,000 clones, around 78% seen once. The sequenced material came from PBMCs. These receptor sequences come from a man between 35 and 55 years old in good health and CMV-seronegative.

This rearrangement joins TRBV7-8 to TRBJ2-1; 8 bases are a match to TRBD2. After removal of 2 bases from V and 9 bases from J, the junction contained 12 bases not matched to a gene. Germline CDR1 reads SGHVS; CDR2 reads FQNEAQ. The CDR3 length is 16 residues. The CDR3 nucleotides are TGTGCCAGCAGCTTATGGAGAAGCGGGAGCAGGCGTGAGCAGTTCTTC. It translates to CASSLWRSGSRREQFF. The variable domain in full, completed from reference TRBV7-8 and TRBJ2-1, reads GAGVSQSPRYKVAKRGQDVALRCDPISGHVSLFWYQQALGQGPEFLTYFQNEAQLDKSGLPSDRFFAERPEGSVSTLKIQRTQQEDSAVYLCASSLWRSGSRREQFFGPGTRLTVL.

As to this clone: One end of the junction is discordant with germline, which a read error may explain. The chain joins TRBV7-3 to TRBJ1-2, with TRBD1 identical over 7 bases. This CDR3 comprises 15 residues. Germline CDR1 and CDR2: SGHTA and FQGTGA. The CDR3 reads CAGRRQTGPLYGYTF. As DNA, the CDR3 is TGTGCCGGCAGGCGTCAGACAGGGCCCCTCTATGGCTACACCTTC.

The rearrangement uses TRBV11-1 and TRBJ2-7; 12 bases agree with TRBD2. V lost 5 bases, J lost 6 bases, and 8 bases stayed unmatched. The CDR3 loop spans 15 amino acids. Germline CDR1 reads SGHAT; CDR2 reads FQDESV (reference sequence). The CDR3 loop reads CASSRGLAGISEQYF. CDR3 in DNA: TGTGCCAGCAGCCGTGGACTAGCGGGGATAAGCGAGCAGTACTTC.

V gene TRBV10-1 combines with J gene TRBJ1-6, with TRBD1 identical over 9 bases. Germline-derived CDR1 and CDR2 are WNHNN and SYGVQD (reference sequence). V was clipped by 5 bases and J by 5 bases; unmatched bases: 1. The CDR3 is 14 residues long. The DNA of the CDR3 is TGCGCCAGCAGTCGGACAGGGGATAATTCACCCCTCCACTTT. It encodes CASSRTGDNSPLHF.

This chain uses TRBV5-1 with TRBJ1-5; the D gene is possibly TRBD1 (5 bases). The CDR3 covers 13 residues. V was clipped by 4 bases and J by 5 bases, with 10 bases between them. CDR1 and CDR2 (germline): SGHRS, YFSETQ. The CDR3 DNA reads as TGCGCCAGCAGCGGTAGGGGTGATCAGCCCCAGCATTTT. Translating gives CASSGRGDQPQHF. Variable domain in full (rest from reference TRBV5-1 and TRBJ1-5): KAGVTQTPRYLIKTRGQQVTLSCSPISGHRSVSWYQQTPGQGLQFLFEYFSETQRNKGNFPGRFSGRQFSNSRSEMNVSTLELGDSALYLCASSGRGDQPQHFGDGTRLSIL.

The CDR3 DNA reads TGTGCCAGCAGTTACTCGGTAGGGGACTATGGCTACACCTTC. It translates to CASSYSVGDYGYTF. The chain has TRBV6-6 and TRBJ1-2; TRBD1 might be the D (5 bases). V was trimmed by 0 bases and J by 3 bases, leaving 8 bases between them. Germline CDR1 reads MNHNY; CDR2 reads SVGAGI (reference sequence). This CDR3 is built from 14 residues.

This clone was picked up a small number of times. The chain combines TRBV28 with TRBJ2-1; a weak D match, TRBD2 (5 bases). The CDR3 length is 15 residues. From germline, CDR1 is MDHEN and CDR2 SYDVKM. Trimming left V 1 base short and J 7 bases short, with 14 bases between. This chain's CDR3 is CASSLSGSNLNEQFF. The CDR3 DNA reads as TGTGCCAGCAGTTTATCGGGATCAAACCTAAATGAGCAGTTCTTC.

The chain is built from TRBV19 and TRBJ2-7; D call uncertain. Germline V gene data show CDR1 as LNHDA and CDR2 as SQIVND (reference sequence). This CDR3 is 12 amino acids long. Trimming pared 1 base from V and 6 bases from J, leaving 7 bases between. CDR3 loop: CASSIGAGEQYF. The DNA for the CDR3 is TGTGCCAGTAGTATAGGTGCAGGCGAGCAGTACTTC.

The CDR3 protein is CAIQTGGADTQYF. The CDR3 bases are TGTGCCATCCAGACAGGTGGCGCAGATACGCAGTATTTT. V and J are TRBV7-6 and TRBJ2-3; a possible D gene is TRBD1 (6 bases). CDR3 length: 13 residues. CDR1 is SGHVS and CDR2 is FNYEAQ in the germline V gene. V lost 10 bases to trimming and J lost 4 bases, with 15 bases between them.

The V gene is TRBV5-4, the J gene TRBJ1-5; no clear D. The CDR3 contains 15 residues. V lost 0 bases and J lost 5, with 12 bases in between. Germline values: CDR1 SGHNT, CDR2 YYREEE (reference sequence). The CDR3 here is CASSLEPGEDQPQHF. The CDR3 bases are TGTGCCAGCAGCTTGGAACCCGGTGAAGATCAGCCCCAGCATTTT.

CDR3 residues: CASSYWDSPGEQFF. CDR3 nucleotide sequence: TGTGCCAGCAGTTACTGGGACAGCCCTGGTGAGCAGTTCTTC. The V gene is TRBV6-5, the J gene TRBJ2-1; 7 bases line up with TRBD1. The junction had 6 bases not matched to a gene; V was cut back by 1 base and J by 9 bases. Germline V gene lookup returns CDR1 MNHEY and CDR2 SVGAGI. The CDR3 is 14 residues long.

Details on this clone: Its ends do not fully match the called genes, so a read error is possible. CDR3 residues: CSSSLGLAGAAEQFF. The DNA of the CDR3 is TGTTCCAGCAGCTTAGGGCTAGCGGGAGCCGCTGAGCAGTTCTTC. The J gene is TRBJ2-1, the V gene TRBV7-9; 10 bases line up with TRBD2. The CDR3 covers 15 residues. CDR1 and CDR2 from the germline V gene are SEHNR and FQNEAQ (reference sequence).

This chain links TRBV7-2 with TRBJ2-1, with D possibly matching TRBD2 (6 bases). V was trimmed by 4 bases and J by 0 bases, leaving 19 bases between them. Germline V gives CDR1 SGHTA, CDR2 FQGNSA. The CDR3 contains 18 residues. This CDR3 is CASSSAYLEGRSYNEQFF. DNA of the CDR3: TGTGCCAGCAGCTCAGCTTATTTGGAGGGCCGCTCCTACAATGAGCAGTTCTTC. Looking up the rest from reference TRBV7-2 and TRBJ2-1 gives the full variable domain: GAGVSQSPSNKVTEKGKDVELRCDPISGHTALYWYRQSLGQGLEFLIYFQGNSAPDKSGLPSDRFSAERTGGSVSTLTIQRTQQEDSAVYLCASSSAYLEGRSYNEQFFGPGTRLTVL.

The J gene is TRBJ2-3, the V gene TRBV5-4, with 12 nucleotides matching TRBD2. Trimming at V came to 4 bases and at J to 3 bases, leaving 3 bases not matched to a gene. Germline V gene lookup returns CDR1 SGHNT and CDR2 YYREEE (reference sequence). The CDR3 is 15 residues long. The CDR3 reads CASSRTSGVTDTQYF. In DNA, the CDR3 is TGTGCCAGCAGCCGGACTAGCGGGGTGACAGATACGCAGTATTTT. Full variable domain (outside the CDR3, taken from reference TRBV5-4 and TRBJ2-3): ETGVTQSPTHLIKTRGQQVTLRCSSQSGHNTVSWYQQALGQGPQFIFQYYREEENGRGNFPPRFSGLQFPNYSSELNVNALELDDSALYLCASSRTSGVTDTQYFGPGTRLTVL.